These 27 T cell receptor beta chains were all obtained from the same sample, sequenced in a study of shared clonotypes between healthy human individuals. The table came from immunoSEQ multiplex PCR; TCRdb's copy has only in-frame clones and leaves some out. This sample has some 1,100,000 clones, with about 84% found just once. The sample was memory CD4+ T cells from PBMCs. Regarding subset: CD45RA-negative fraction. The receptors derive from a man aged 18-30 years in good health. Some clones in this sample may be carry-over from other donors' samples.

The chain is built from TRBV5-6 and TRBJ2-1; D assignment may be TRBD1 or TRBD2 (5 bases each). Germline CDR1 SGHDT, CDR2 YYEEEE. The CDR3 sequence is 14 residues long. V was pared by 4 bases and J by 4 bases, with 12 bases between. The CDR3 loop is CASSLGTEYNEQFF. The CDR3 bases are TGTGCCAGCAGCCTCGGGACGGAGTACAATGAGCAGTTCTTC.

V is TRBV11-1 and J is TRBJ2-5; D possibly matches TRBD1 or TRBD2 (5 bases each). From germline, CDR1 is SGHAT and CDR2 FQDESV (reference sequence). Deletions cut 5 bases from V and 5 bases from J, with 12 bases between. The CDR3 covers 13 residues. CDR3 region: CASSRGWGETQYF. The CDR3 DNA reads as TGTGCCAGCAGCCGTGGTTGGGGGGAGACCCAGTACTTC.

This chain connects TRBV18 to TRBJ1-1; the D gene is possibly TRBD1 (6 bases). CDR1 KGHSH and CDR2 LQKENI come from the germline V gene. Trimming cost V 4 bases and J 3 bases, with 12 bases left between them. This CDR3 contains 14 residues. The CDR3 DNA sequence: TGTGCCAGCTCACTCCAGGGGAGGGACACTGAAGCTTTCTTT. Translated: CASSLQGRDTEAFF.

This chain links TRBV28 with TRBJ2-1; 10 bases map to TRBD2. There are 17 residues in the CDR3. V trimming: 3 bases; J trimming: 11 bases; junction bases outside the gene matches: 16. Germline loops: CDR1 MDHEN, CDR2 SYDVKM. This chain's CDR3 is CASSLVSAASGSGKQFF. CDR3 DNA: TGTGCCAGCAGTTTGGTGTCGGCGGCTAGCGGGAGCGGTAAGCAGTTCTTC. Looking up the rest from reference TRBV28 and TRBJ2-1 gives the full variable domain: DVKVTQSSRYLVKRTGEKVFLECVQDMDHENMFWYRQDPGLGLRLIYFSYDVKMKEKGDIPEGYSVSREKKERFSLILESASTNQTSMYLCASSLVSAASGSGKQFFGPGTRLTVL.

The chain couples TRBV28 to TRBJ2-5, with TRBD1 identical over 8 bases. Germline V lookup: CDR1 MDHEN, CDR2 SYDVKM. V shed 4 bases and J 5 bases; nucleotides not matched to a gene: 12. This CDR3 spans 16 amino acids. The CDR3 region is CASSSRRTGLGETQYF. The CDR3, as DNA: TGTGCCAGCAGTTCAAGACGGACAGGGCTCGGGGAGACCCAGTACTTC.

This chain connects TRBV29-1 to TRBJ1-5; 9 bases map to TRBD1. Germline V gene data show CDR1 as SQVTM and CDR2 as ANQGSEA. This CDR3 region has 15 residues. J gave up 3 bases and V 5 bases, and 8 bases lay outside the gene matches. As DNA, the CDR3 is TGCAGCGTTTCCGGGACAGGGAACTTCAATCAGCCCCAGCATTTT. This translates into CSVSGTGNFNQPQHF.

The chain joins TRBV9 to TRBJ2-2; 11 bases match TRBD2. Per the germline V gene, CDR1 is SGDLS and CDR2 is YYNGEE. The CDR3 has 17 residues. The V and J ends lost 4 bases and 0 bases, in that order; junction bases with no gene match: 5. CDR3 nucleotide sequence: TGTGCCAGCAGCCAGGCGGGACTAGCGGCGAACACCGGGGAGCTGTTTTTT. This encodes CASSQAGLAANTGELFF.

About this clone itself: This same CDR3 is encoded by further DNA sequences in the sample. The chain uses TRBV18 and TRBJ1-2; no clear D gene. Trimming removed 2 bases at V and 0 bases at J, with 4 bases between. The CDR3 is 13 residues long. Germline assignment: CDR1 KGHSH and CDR2 LQKENI. This chain's CDR3 is CASSPDPNYGYTF. The CDR3 bases are TGTGCCAGCTCACCAGACCCTAACTATGGCTACACCTTC.

The V call is TRBV2, the J call TRBJ1-2; 8 nucleotides line up with TRBD1. V trimming: 6 bases; J trimming: 7 bases; junction bases outside the gene matches: 7. The CDR3 contains 13 residues. Germline V lookup: CDR1 SNHLY, CDR2 FYNNEI. CDR3 residues: CASSQDRVLGYTF. Written as DNA, the CDR3 is TGTGCCAGCAGCCAGGACAGGGTGCTTGGCTACACCTTC.

The rearrangement uses TRBV5-8 and TRBJ2-2; the D call may be TRBD1 or TRBD2 (6 bases each). The V and J ends lost 6 bases and 5 bases respectively, with 17 bases between them. Per germline, CDR1 SGHTS and CDR2 YDEGEE. This CDR3 contains 15 residues. This chain's CDR3 is CASIRGDFLTGELFF. DNA for the CDR3: TGTGCCAGCATAAGGGGGGACTTCCTAACCGGGGAGCTGTTTTTT.

This sequence joins TRBV7-6 and TRBJ2-1; 7 bases map to TRBD2. The CDR3 spans 14 residues. J was trimmed by 7 bases and V by 7 bases; bases with no gene match: 10. CDR1 and CDR2 (germline): SGHVS, FNYEAQ. In DNA, the CDR3 is TGTGCCAGCACCGCGGGCCCGGGGGGAAATGAGCAGTTCTTC. This codes for CASTAGPGGNEQFF.

The table lists this clone with a count of one. The chain has TRBV5-4 and TRBJ1-2; a possible D gene is TRBD1 (5 bases). Per germline, CDR1 SGHNT and CDR2 YYREEE (reference sequence). This CDR3 is built from 13 residues. V lost 5 bases to trimming and J lost 2 bases, with 10 bases between them. The CDR3 region is CASSMEGNYGYTF. CDR3 sequence (DNA): TGTGCCAGCAGTATGGAGGGGAACTATGGCTACACCTTC. The complete variable domain, with remaining parts taken from reference TRBV5-4 and TRBJ1-2, reads ETGVTQSPTHLIKTRGQQVTLRCSSQSGHNTVSWYQQALGQGPQFIFQYYREEENGRGNFPPRFSGLQFPNYSSELNVNALELDDSALYLCASSMEGNYGYTFGSGTRLTVV.

This clone was counted ten times or more. V is TRBV28 and J is TRBJ1-4, with D possibly matching TRBD1 (5 bases). The CDR3 runs 14 residues. Trimming took 2 bases from V and 9 from J, leaving 13 bases between them. Germline CDR1 and CDR2: MDHEN and SYDVKM. In nucleotides, the CDR3 is TGTGCCAGCAGTTTAACCCTCCACAGGAAAAAACTGTTTTTT. The encoded protein is CASSLTLHRKKLFF.

Concerning this clone itself: A much larger clonotype is one base distant, so this may be a read error. The identical CDR3 is also encoded by other nucleotide sequences in the sample. The V call is TRBV4-1, the J call TRBJ2-3, with D possibly matching TRBD2 (7 bases). The CDR3 extends over 17 amino acids. Germline V gene lookup returns CDR1 MGHRA and CDR2 YSYEKL. V lost 1 base, J lost 2 bases, and 16 bases lay in between. Here the CDR3 DNA reads TGCGCCAGCAGCCAAGGGGGGCTAGCGGCTTCCACAGATACGCAGTATTTT. This codes for CASSQGGLAASTDTQYF.

The chain is built from TRBV6-1 and TRBJ1-5, with 7 positions matching TRBD1. V lost 4 bases to trimming and J lost 0 bases; unmatched junction nucleotides: 3. The CDR3 loop spans 15 amino acids. Germline V lookup: CDR1 MNHNS, CDR2 SASEGT. The CDR3: CASSVGQVSNQPQHF. CDR3 bases: TGTGCCAGCAGTGTAGGACAGGTTAGCAATCAGCCCCAGCATTTT.

The rearrangement uses TRBV29-1 and TRBJ1-5, with a tentative D call TRBD1 (5 bases). This CDR3 contains 13 residues. Germline V gene lookup returns CDR1 SQVTM and CDR2 ANQGSEA. Deletions cut 7 bases from V and 4 bases from J, with 14 bases between. CDR3 loop: CSAKKGDNQPQHF. CDR3 nucleotide sequence: TGCAGCGCCAAAAAAGGGGATAATCAGCCCCAGCATTTT. The complete variable domain, with remaining parts taken from reference TRBV29-1 and TRBJ1-5, reads SAVISQKPSRDICQRGTSLTIQCQVDSQVTMMFWYRQQPGQSLTLIATANQGSEATYESGFVIDKFPISRPNLTFSTLTVSNMSPEDSSIYLCSAKKGDNQPQHFGDGTRLSIL.

The table lists this clone with a count of one. The chain links TRBV29-1 to TRBJ2-5; D is perhaps TRBD1 (5 bases). Germline CDR1 and CDR2: SQVTM and ANQGSEA. The germline V and J ends were trimmed by 3 bases and 5 bases, with 13 bases remaining between them. This CDR3 contains 13 residues. The CDR3 region is CSVDDSAGETQYF. The CDR3 DNA reads TGCAGCGTTGACGACAGTGCCGGGGAGACCCAGTACTTC.

The chain recombines TRBV11-2 with TRBJ2-5, with 14 nucleotides matching TRBD2. This CDR3 has 17 amino acids. V was clipped by 5 bases and J by 7 bases; unmatched bases: 12. Germline V gene data show CDR1 as SGHAT and CDR2 as FQNNGV. CDR3 in amino acids: CASSPGTSGSGAGTQYF. In DNA, the CDR3 is TGTGCCAGCAGCCCCGGGACTAGCGGGAGTGGGGCGGGGACCCAGTACTTC.

The CDR3 protein is CASSLRDRGRQPQHF. The CDR3 region has the DNA TGCGCCAGCAGCCTCCGGGACAGGGGGCGTCAGCCCCAGCATTTT. The chain carries TRBV4-1 and TRBJ1-5, with 12 nucleotides matching TRBD1. CDR1 and CDR2 from the germline V gene are MGHRA and YSYEKL. This CDR3 contains 15 residues. V lost 4 bases, J lost 6 bases, and 4 bases stayed unmatched.

The V gene is TRBV6-6, the J gene TRBJ2-7; D assignment may be TRBD1 or TRBD2 (5 bases each). Deletions cut 2 bases from V and 2 bases from J, with 10 bases between. The CDR3 length is 14 residues. The germline V gene encodes CDR1 MNHNY and CDR2 SVGAGI (reference sequence). CDR3 region: CASSYRGLPYEQYF. CDR3 bases: TGTGCCAGCAGTTACCGGGGCCTACCCTACGAGCAGTACTTC.

In the case of this clone: Other DNA variants within this sample encode the same CDR3. The chain employs TRBV7-9 and TRBJ2-3; TRBD2 aligns across 12 bases. J lost 3 bases, V lost 8 bases, and 0 bases had no gene match. The CDR3 covers 13 residues. CDR1 and CDR2 (germline): SEHNR, FQNEAQ (reference sequence). The CDR3 region is CASGTSGTDTQYF. The CDR3 DNA follows: TGTGCCAGCGGGACTAGCGGGACAGATACGCAGTATTTT.

The DNA for the CDR3 is TGTGCCTGGAGTGTAGGATCGCGAGGAGATACGCAGTATTTT. This gives the protein CAWSVGSRGDTQYF. The V call is TRBV30, the J call TRBJ2-3; D unresolved. CDR1 is GTSNPN, CDR2 SVGIG, per germline (reference sequence). The V and J ends lost 0 bases and 5 bases respectively, with 12 bases between them. The CDR3 is made up of 14 amino acids. Using reference TRBV30 and TRBJ2-3 for the parts outside the CDR3, the full variable domain is SQTIHQWPATLVQPVGSPLSLECTVEGTSNPNLYWYRQAAGRGLQLLFYSVGIGQISSEVPQNLSASRPQDRQFILSSKKLLLSDSGFYLCAWSVGSRGDTQYFGPGTRLTVL.

This CDR3 reads CASSSYQGSDTQYF. As DNA, the CDR3 is TGTGCCAGCAGCTCGTACCAGGGGTCAGATACGCAGTATTTT. The gene calls are TRBV7-3 and TRBJ2-3, with D perhaps matching TRBD1 (6 bases). V lost 4 bases to trimming and J lost 4 bases, with 12 bases between them. The CDR3 has 14 amino acids. Germline V gene data show CDR1 as SGHTA and CDR2 as FQGTGA.

On this clone itself: Distinct nucleotide sequences in the sample also encode this CDR3. The chain couples TRBV9 to TRBJ2-1, with 7 bases identical to TRBD1. Losses at the gene ends were 5 bases for V and 4 bases for J; bases not matched to a gene: 3. This CDR3 is 13 amino acids long. Looked up from germline, CDR1 is SGDLS and CDR2 is YYNGEE. This CDR3 reads CASSAGGYNEQFF. CDR3 DNA sequence: TGTGCCAGCAGTGCAGGGGGATACAATGAGCAGTTCTTC.

The chain carries TRBV4-3 and TRBJ2-5, with D possibly called TRBD1 or TRBD2 (5 bases each). This CDR3 contains 15 residues. Trimming pared 1 base from V and 4 bases from J, leaving 13 bases between. Germline CDR1 is LGHNA and CDR2 is YSLEER. The CDR3: CASSQAGTPRETQYF. The CDR3 DNA reads as TGCGCCAGCAGCCAAGCGGGGACCCCGAGAGAGACCCAGTACTTC.

The CDR3 spells CASSRSGENTEAFF. For the CDR3, the DNA is TGCGCCAGCAGCCGATCGGGGGAGAACACTGAAGCTTTCTTT. This chain uses TRBV5-1 with TRBJ1-1, with D perhaps matching TRBD1 (5 bases). This CDR3 spans 14 amino acids. The germline V and J ends were trimmed by 4 bases and 1 base, with 11 bases remaining between them. Germline V CDR1 and CDR2: SGHRS, YFSETQ.

This clone has more than one count but fewer than ten. The chain couples TRBV21-1 to TRBJ2-7. TRBV21-1 is deemed a pseudogene. The CDR3 consists of 13 residues. In DNA, the CDR3 is TGTGCCAGCAGCAAATACCATCAAACCGAGCAGTACTTC. It yields the protein CASSKYHQTEQYF.